The sequence of this TCR beta chain was determined in a study of blood T cell repertoires in COVID-19 (dated by TCRdb to about 2020). Describing the broader study: Samples from collaborators originated in the United States, Italy and Spain and spanned both the acute and convalescent phases of COVID-19. The prospective study material was composed of cDNA or gDNA derived from T cells, B-cell-depleted T cells, or PBMCs. The dataset comprised deeply sampled blood TCRbeta repertoires from subjects exposed to, actively infected with, or recovered from COVID-19. The repertoires were released in a freely available public database intended as a resource for research on the immune response to SARS-CoV-2. The samples were drawn from the first 160 participants of the ongoing ImmuneRACE study and from 950 to 1,500 subjects provided by 6 global collaborators. The sample metadata nearly always contained a de-identified subject ID, COVID-19 status, age in years and sex. Where available, HLA class I and class II types were taken from metadata supplied by the sample provider and were not determined by assay-based typing.

What the study reported, not specific to this receptor: Clinical and demographic metadata were provided uncurated, with the amount varying by source and participant.

With regard to this clone: This receptor's antigen is unknown. There are no base qualities to consult, and no much larger clone falls within one base.

The immunoSEQ Assay, a bias-controlled multiplex PCR, was used to amplify TCRbeta CDR3 regions from genomic DNA. The authors' pipeline ran thus. Within the assay, amplification of reference gene primers was used to estimate how many nucleated cells each sample contained. To quantify the absolute abundance of each unique TCRbeta CDR3 rearrangement, sequence reads were collapsed and filtered. Productive Simpson clonality was computed per sample as the square root of Simpson's diversity index over productive rearrangements. Sourced from immuneACCESS, this table was stored by TCRdb with only in-frame sequences that have V and J called. A share of the clones is absent; for the studies checked, an unresolved V gene accounts for under half, and the remainder has no known explanation. V and J calls and clone size come straight from that table; D and trimming were deduced from the DNA. For this sample the table gives under 200,000 clones, of which around 79% were detected only once. The ten top clones hold around 8.1% of the sample.

The CDR3 starts with the cysteine, ends with the phenylalanine, and has 11 residues. Only the CDR3 region is kept as DNA, spanning 33 bases read in frame from base 1. For CDR1 and CDR2, the germline V gene lists MNHEY and SVGAGI. The V and J ends are trimmed by 8 bases and 10 bases, leaving 14 bases between them. One collaborating source in Seattle enrolled patients during active infection and followed them longitudinally through the course of disease. Each collaborating institution followed its own protocols to collect whole blood in K2EDTA tubes. For TCRbeta analysis, collaborators shipped samples as frozen whole blood, isolated PBMCs, or DNA extracted from either of those sample types.

The TCR was taken from a woman aged 55-75 years with COVID-19, enrolled during active disease. The sequence is built from TRBV6-5 and TRBJ1-1; no D segment can be confidently identified. The material sequenced was peripheral blood. The CDR3: CASGLIRAAFF. DNA sequence: TGTGCCAGCGGACTGATTCGTGCAGCTTTCTTT.